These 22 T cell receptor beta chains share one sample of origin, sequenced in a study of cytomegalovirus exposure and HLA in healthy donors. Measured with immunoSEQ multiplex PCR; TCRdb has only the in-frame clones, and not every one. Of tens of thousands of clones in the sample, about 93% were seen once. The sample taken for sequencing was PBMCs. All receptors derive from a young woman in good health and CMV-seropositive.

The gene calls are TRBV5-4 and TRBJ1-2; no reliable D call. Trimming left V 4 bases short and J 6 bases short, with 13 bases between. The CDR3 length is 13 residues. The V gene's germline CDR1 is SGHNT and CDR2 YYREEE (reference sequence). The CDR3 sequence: CASSVGEVHGYTF. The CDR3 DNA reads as TGTGCCAGCAGCGTGGGAGAAGTCCATGGCTACACCTTC.

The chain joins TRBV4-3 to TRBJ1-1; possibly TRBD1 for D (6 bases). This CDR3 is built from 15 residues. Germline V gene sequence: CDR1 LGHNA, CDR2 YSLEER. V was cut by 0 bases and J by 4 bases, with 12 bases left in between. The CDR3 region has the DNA TGCGCCAGCAGCCAAGAACCGATAGGGGGCACTGAAGCTTTCTTT. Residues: CASSQEPIGGTEAFF.

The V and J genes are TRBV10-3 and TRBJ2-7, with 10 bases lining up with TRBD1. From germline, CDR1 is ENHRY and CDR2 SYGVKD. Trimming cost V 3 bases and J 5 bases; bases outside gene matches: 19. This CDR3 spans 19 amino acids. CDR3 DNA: TGTGCCATCAGTGACCACGGAGGGACAGGGGAGAAGAATCGAAACGAGCAGTACTTC. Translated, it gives CAISDHGGTGEKNRNEQYF.

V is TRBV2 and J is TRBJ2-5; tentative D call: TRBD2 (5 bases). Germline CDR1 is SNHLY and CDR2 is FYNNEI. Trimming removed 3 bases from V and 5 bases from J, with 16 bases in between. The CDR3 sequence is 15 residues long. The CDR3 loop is CASSEWVGREETQYF. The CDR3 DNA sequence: TGTGCCAGCAGTGAGTGGGTCGGAAGGGAGGAGACCCAGTACTTC.

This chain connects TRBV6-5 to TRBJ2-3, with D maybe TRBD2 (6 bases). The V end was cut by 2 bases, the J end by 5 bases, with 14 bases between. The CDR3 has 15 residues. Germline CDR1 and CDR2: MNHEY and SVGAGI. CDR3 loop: CASSYGSGDVDTQYF. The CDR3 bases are TGTGCCAGCAGTTACGGATCGGGAGACGTAGATACGCAGTATTTT.

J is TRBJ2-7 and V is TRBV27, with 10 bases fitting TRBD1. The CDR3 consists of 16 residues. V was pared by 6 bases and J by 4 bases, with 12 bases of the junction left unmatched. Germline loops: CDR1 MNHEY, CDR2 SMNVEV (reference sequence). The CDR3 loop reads CASSPGLGQGSYEQYF. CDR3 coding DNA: TGTGCCAGCAGCCCGGGGTTGGGACAGGGGTCTTACGAGCAGTACTTC.

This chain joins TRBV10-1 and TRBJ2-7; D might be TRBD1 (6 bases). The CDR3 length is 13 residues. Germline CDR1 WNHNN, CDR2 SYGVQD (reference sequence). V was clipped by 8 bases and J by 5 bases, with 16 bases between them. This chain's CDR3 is CASLKGTSNEQYF. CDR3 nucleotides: TGCGCCAGCCTCAAAGGGACATCCAACGAGCAGTACTTC.

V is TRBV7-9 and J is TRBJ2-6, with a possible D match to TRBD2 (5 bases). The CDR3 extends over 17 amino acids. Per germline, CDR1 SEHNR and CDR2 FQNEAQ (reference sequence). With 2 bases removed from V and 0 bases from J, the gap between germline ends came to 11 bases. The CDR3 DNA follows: TGTGCCAGCAGCTTATCGGCAGGAGGCTCTGGGGCCAACGTCCTGACTTTC. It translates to CASSLSAGGSGANVLTF.

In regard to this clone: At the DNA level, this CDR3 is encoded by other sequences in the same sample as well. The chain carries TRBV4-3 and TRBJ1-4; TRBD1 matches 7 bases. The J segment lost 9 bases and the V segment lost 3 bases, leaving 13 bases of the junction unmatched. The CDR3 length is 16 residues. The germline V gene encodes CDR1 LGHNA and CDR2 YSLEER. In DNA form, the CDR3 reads TGCGCCAGCAGCCAGGATGTGGGGACAGCTGACAAAAAACTGTTTTTT. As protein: CASSQDVGTADKKLFF.

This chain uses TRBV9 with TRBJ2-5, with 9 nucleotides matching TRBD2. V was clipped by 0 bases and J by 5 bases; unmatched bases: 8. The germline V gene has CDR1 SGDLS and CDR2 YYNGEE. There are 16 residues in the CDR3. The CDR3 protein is CASSVVGGGASETQYF. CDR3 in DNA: TGTGCCAGCAGCGTAGTAGGCGGGGGGGCCTCTGAGACCCAGTACTTC.

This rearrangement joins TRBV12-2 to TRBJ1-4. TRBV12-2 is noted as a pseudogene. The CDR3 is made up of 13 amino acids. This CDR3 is CASRLPRLEKLFF. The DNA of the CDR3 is TGTGCAAGTCGCTTACCGAGGTTGGAAAAACTGTTTTTT.

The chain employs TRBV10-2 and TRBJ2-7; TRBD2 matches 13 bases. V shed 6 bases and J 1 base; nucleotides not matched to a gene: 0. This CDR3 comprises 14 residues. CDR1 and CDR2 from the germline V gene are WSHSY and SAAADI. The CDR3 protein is CASRTSGGSYEQYF. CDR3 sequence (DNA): TGCGCCAGCAGGACTAGCGGGGGGTCCTACGAGCAGTACTTC.

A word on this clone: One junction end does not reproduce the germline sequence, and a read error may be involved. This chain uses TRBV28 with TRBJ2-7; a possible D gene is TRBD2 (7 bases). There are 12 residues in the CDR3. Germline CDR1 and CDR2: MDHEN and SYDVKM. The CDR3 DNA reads TGTGCCAGCAGTTCTCTTGGGGGGGGCCGGGACTTC. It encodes CASSSLGGGRDF. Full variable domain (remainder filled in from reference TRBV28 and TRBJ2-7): DVKVTQSSRYLVKRTGEKVFLECVQDMDHENMFWYRQDPGLGLRLIYFSYDVKMKEKGDIPEGYSVSREKKERFSLILESASTNQTSMYLCASSSLGGGRDFGPGTRLTVT.

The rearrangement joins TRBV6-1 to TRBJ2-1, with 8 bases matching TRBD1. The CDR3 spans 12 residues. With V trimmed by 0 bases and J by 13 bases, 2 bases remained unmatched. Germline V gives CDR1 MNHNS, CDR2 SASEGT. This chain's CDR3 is CASSEAGTGQFF. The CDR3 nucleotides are TGTGCCAGCAGTGAAGCGGGGACAGGACAGTTCTTC.

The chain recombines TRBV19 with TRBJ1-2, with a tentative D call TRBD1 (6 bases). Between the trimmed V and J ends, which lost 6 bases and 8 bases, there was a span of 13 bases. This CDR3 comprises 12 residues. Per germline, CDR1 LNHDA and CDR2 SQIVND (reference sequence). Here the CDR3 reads CASSNRVRGYTF. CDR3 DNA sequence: TGTGCCAGTAGCAACAGGGTGCGGGGCTACACCTTC.

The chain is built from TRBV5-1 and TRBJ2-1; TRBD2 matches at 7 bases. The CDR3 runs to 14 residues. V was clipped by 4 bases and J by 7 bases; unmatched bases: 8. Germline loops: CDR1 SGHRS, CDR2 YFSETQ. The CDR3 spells CASSDFAGVNEQFF. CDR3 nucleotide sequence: TGCGCCAGCAGCGACTTTGCGGGAGTGAATGAGCAGTTCTTC.

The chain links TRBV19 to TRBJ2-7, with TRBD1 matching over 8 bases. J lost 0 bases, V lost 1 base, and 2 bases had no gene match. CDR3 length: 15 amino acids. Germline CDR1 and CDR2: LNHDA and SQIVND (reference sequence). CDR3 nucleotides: TGTGCCAGTAGTATAGTTGGACAGGGCTCCTACGAGCAGTACTTC. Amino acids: CASSIVGQGSYEQYF. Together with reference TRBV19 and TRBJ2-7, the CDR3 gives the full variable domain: DGGITQSPKYLFRKEGQNVTLSCEQNLNHDAMYWYRQDPGQGLRLIYYSQIVNDFQKGDIAEGYSVSREKKESFPLTVTSAQKNPTAFYLCASSIVGQGSYEQYFGPGTRLTVT.

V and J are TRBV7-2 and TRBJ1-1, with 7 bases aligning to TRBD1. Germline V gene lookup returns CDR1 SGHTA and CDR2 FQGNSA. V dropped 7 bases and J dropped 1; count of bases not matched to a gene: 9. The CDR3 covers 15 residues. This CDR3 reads CASTKDRAENTEAFF. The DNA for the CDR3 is TGTGCCAGCACCAAAGACAGGGCTGAGAACACTGAAGCTTTCTTT.

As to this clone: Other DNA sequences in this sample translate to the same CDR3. CDR3 DNA sequence: TGCGCCAGCAGCTTAACTAGCGGGCAAGAGACCCAGTACTTC. Translated: CASSLTSGQETQYF. The chain combines TRBV5-1 with TRBJ2-5, with 9 bases that match TRBD2. The germline CDR1 and CDR2 sequences are SGHRS and YFSETQ. The CDR3 is 14 residues long. The trim removed 2 bases at V and 2 bases at J, leaving 1 base unmatched. Filled out from reference TRBV5-1 and TRBJ2-5, the complete variable domain reads KAGVTQTPRYLIKTRGQQVTLSCSPISGHRSVSWYQQTPGQGLQFLFEYFSETQRNKGNFPGRFSGRQFSNSRSEMNVSTLELGDSALYLCASSLTSGQETQYFGPGTRLLVL.

CDR3 DNA: TGTGCCAGCAGCTTTTGGACAGTGAACACCGGGGAGCTGTTTTTT. This gives the protein CASSFWTVNTGELFF. The J gene is TRBJ2-2, the V gene TRBV5-6, with D tentatively TRBD1 (6 bases). The CDR3 spans 15 residues. Germline values: CDR1 SGHDT, CDR2 YYEEEE. With 2 bases removed from V and 1 base from J, the gap between germline ends came to 9 bases.

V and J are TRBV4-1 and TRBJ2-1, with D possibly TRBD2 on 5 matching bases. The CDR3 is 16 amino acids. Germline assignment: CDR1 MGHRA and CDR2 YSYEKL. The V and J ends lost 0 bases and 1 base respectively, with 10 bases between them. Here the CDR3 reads CASSQESGDSYNEQFF. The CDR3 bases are TGCGCCAGCAGCCAAGAGAGCGGTGATTCCTACAATGAGCAGTTCTTC.

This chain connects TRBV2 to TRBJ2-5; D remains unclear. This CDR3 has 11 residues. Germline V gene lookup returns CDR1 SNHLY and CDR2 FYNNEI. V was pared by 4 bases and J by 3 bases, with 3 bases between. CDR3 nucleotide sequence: TGTGCCAGCAGTGGAGAAGAGACCCAGTACTTC. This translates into CASSGEETQYF.